The clone carrying this T cell receptor (beta chain) was recorded at least ten times. Its matching antigen is unknown. V was cut by 6 bases and J by 5 bases, with 13 bases left in between. The CDR3 runs 14 residues. Germline V gene sequence: CDR1 SGHTA, CDR2 FQGTGA. In making TCR beta libraries, quantitative 5'-RACE with molecular barcodes was used. TCRdb reprocessed the 5' RACE reads via MiXCR and lists one record per CDR3 protein. The sample lists 40,000 or so distinct CDR3 sequences, over 9% occurring once. This specimen comes from a study of CD8 T cells in ankylosing spondylitis. Study outcomes and limitations: In ankylosing spondylitis patients, matched synovial fluid reportedly showed significant enrichment of disease-linked clones. In reactive arthritis synovial fluid and blood, some motif variants had been reported before.

Sequencing input: blood, either unsorted or a sorted T cell fraction (not recorded which). The TCR sequence derives from a male donor with ankylosing spondylitis or in good health (not recorded which). The V gene is TRBV7-3, the J gene TRBJ2-2, with a weak D call TRBD2 (5 bases). The CDR3 bases are TGTGCCAGCAGGGAGAGGGTAACTACCGGGGAGCTGTTTTTT. As protein: CASRERVTTGELFF.